This TCR beta chain was recovered during a study of cytomegalovirus exposure and HLA in healthy donors. Findings of the study overall: Some V segments (TRBV6-2 and TRBV6-3 among them) were excluded as indistinguishable. Most TCR sequences proved rare, with some public TCRs found in many donors. A missense variant in DCLRE1C was later tied to TCR beta V- and J-gene trimming.

PCR involved 60 Vbeta and 13 Jbeta primers. Some clones are missing from TCRdb's copy, which holds only in-frame ones; the method was immunoSEQ multiplex PCR. Of 85,000 to 120,000 clones listed, more than 65% were seen once; the top ten hold around 6.4%. With respect to this clone: No antigen is known for it.

V lost 4 bases and J 1 base, leaving 6 bases between the germline ends. The CDR3 contains 13 residues. CDR1 and CDR2 (germline): SGHTA, FQGNSA. Sequenced sample: PBMCs. The chain recombines TRBV7-2 with TRBJ2-3, with unresolved D. The receptor comes from a woman aged 45-59 years in good health and CMV-seropositive. The CDR3 DNA is TGTGCCAGCAGCTCACCGGGCACAGATACGCAGTATTTT. Translation: CASSSPGTDTQYF.